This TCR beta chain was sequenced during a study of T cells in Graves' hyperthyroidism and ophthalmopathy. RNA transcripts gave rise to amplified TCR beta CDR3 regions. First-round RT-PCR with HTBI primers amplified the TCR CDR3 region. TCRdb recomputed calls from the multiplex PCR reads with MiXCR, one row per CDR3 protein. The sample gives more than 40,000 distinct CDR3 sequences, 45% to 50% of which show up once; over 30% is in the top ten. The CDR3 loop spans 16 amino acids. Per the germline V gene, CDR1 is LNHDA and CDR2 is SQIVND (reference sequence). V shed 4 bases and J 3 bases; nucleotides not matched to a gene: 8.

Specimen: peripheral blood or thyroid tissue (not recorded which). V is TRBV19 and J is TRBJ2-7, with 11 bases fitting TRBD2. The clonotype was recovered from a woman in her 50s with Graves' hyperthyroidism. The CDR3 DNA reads TGTGCCAGTAGTACCTCCACTAGCGGGAGCCGCTACGAGCAGTACTTC. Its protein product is CASSTSTSGSRYEQYF. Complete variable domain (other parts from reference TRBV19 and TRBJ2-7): DGGITQSPKYLFRKEGQNVTLSCEQNLNHDAMYWYRQDPGQGLRLIYYSQIVNDFQKGDIAEGYSVSREKKESFPLTVTSAQKNPTAFYLCASSTSTSGSRYEQYFGPGTRLTVT.